These T cell receptor beta chains were read from a single sample in a study of regulatory T cells in long-lasting Graves disease. TCRdb recomputed calls from the multiplex PCR reads with MiXCR, one row per CDR3 protein. Of around 400,000 distinct CDR3 sequences listed, roughly 25% are singletons. This sample comprised peripheral blood mononuclear cells (PBMCs), obtained when the disease was refractory, from a patient treated with antithyroid drugs. These receptors all stem from a woman aged 40 to 55 with Graves disease. The CDR3 runs from the conserved cysteine through the conserved F or W.

V gene,J gene,CDR3 protein
TRBV5-8,TRBJ1-5,CASSFRTGSQPQHF
TRBV7-9,TRBJ2-5,CASCHSGQGTQYF
TRBV6-1,TRBJ1-1,CASSEVFRTNTEAFF
TRBV28,TRBJ1-3,CASTEQGNTIYF
TRBV25-1,TRBJ2-5,CANSRGLETQYF
TRBV11-2,TRBJ1-3,CASSPYSGNTIYF
TRBV13,TRBJ2-1,CASSSGLGGGYNEQFF
TRBV6-5,TRBJ2-7,CASSYLSRTDTYEQYF
TRBV20-1,TRBJ2-1,CGASVSSYNEQFF
TRBV28,TRBJ2-7,CASPGGNLVYEQYF
TRBV5-1,TRBJ1-6,CASSQSTGSGSYNSPLHF
TRBV20-1,TRBJ2-2,CSADMTGVRELFF
TRBV7-9,TRBJ2-7,CASSLTGQPYEQYF
TRBV5-1,TRBJ2-7,CASKPGSSYEQYF
TRBV11-2,TRBJ2-1,CASSFLAGGPRDEQFF
TRBV11-1,TRBJ2-7,CASSTLSTALREQYF
TRBV27,TRBJ1-5,CASARQGFQPQHF
TRBV12-3/TRBV12-4,TRBJ1-2,CASRLPPGQVNYGYTF
TRBV28,TRBJ2-1,CASNKPGLAGASPQGYSYNEQFF
TRBV7-3,TRBJ2-7,CASSLSAGYEQYF
TRBV3-1,TRBJ2-1,CASSQGSATISYNEQFF
TRBV20-1,TRBJ2-5,CSAMSTFRDQETQYF
TRBV28,TRBJ1-5,CASTIISGDSNQPQHF
TRBV29-1,TRBJ1-2,CSVGGEGSYTF
TRBV6-2/TRBV6-3,TRBJ1-2,CASSYSSGYTF
TRBV12-3/TRBV12-4,TRBJ2-7,CASSPGGVAGGIEQYF
TRBV11-3,TRBJ2-1,CASSVGLRVARNEQFF
TRBV24-1,TRBJ2-5,CATSDYSIETQYF
TRBV6-2/TRBV6-3,TRBJ1-5,CASSPDRGVQPQHF
TRBV15,TRBJ2-1,CATSRGQTSYNEQFF
TRBV5-1,TRBJ2-1,CASSKQLPRDPFFF
TRBV28,TRBJ2-5,CASSPGDRRQETQYF
TRBV19,TRBJ2-5,CASSPGWETQYF
TRBV28,TRBJ2-6,CASSPFRGSLSGANVLTF
TRBV27,TRBJ2-2,CASSLRPYTGELFF
TRBV29-1,TRBJ2-3,CSVEGQLSTDTQYF
TRBV12-3/TRBV12-4,TRBJ2-2,CASTLRPGLAGDRAGELFF
TRBV20-1,TRBJ1-1,CSARLTEAFF
TRBV6-5,TRBJ1-1,CASSYGTLRYTEAFF
TRBV27,TRBJ1-3,CASSLQGSGNTIYF